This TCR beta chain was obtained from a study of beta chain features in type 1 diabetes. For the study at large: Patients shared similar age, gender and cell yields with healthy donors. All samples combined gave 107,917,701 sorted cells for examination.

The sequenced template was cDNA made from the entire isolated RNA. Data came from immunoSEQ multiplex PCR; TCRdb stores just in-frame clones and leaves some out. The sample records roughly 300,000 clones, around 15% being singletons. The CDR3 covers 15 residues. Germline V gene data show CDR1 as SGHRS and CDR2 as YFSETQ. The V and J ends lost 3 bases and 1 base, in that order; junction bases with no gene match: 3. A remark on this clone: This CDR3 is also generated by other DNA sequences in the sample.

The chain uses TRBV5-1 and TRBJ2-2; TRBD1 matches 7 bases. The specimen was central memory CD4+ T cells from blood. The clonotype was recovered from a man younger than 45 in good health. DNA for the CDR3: TGCGCCAGCAGCTCACGGACAGGGAACACCGGGGAGCTGTTTTTT. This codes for CASSSRTGNTGELFF.